This is a list of T cell receptor beta chains from one sample in a study of immune cell composition in non-small cell lung cancer. Using immunoSEQ multiplex PCR, the repertoire was profiled, and TCRdb retains in-frame clones only, with some absent. The data show 5,000 to 7,000 clones, roughly 85% seen once. Sequencing was done on a sample of non-adjacent lung tissue. All receptors derive from a human donor with non-small cell lung cancer. Both conserved end residues are part of each CDR3. Each record gives: J gene, clone size, V gene, D gene, CDR3 DNA, CDR3 protein. D genes are given only for firm matches. Clone size, where shown, is once, few, many, or a class for clones that have expanded.

J: TRBJ1-2
size: NA
V: TRBV30
D: NA
DNA: TGTGCCTGGAGTCCTGACAGCTTCTATGGCTACACCTTC
CDR3: CAWSPDSFYGYTF

J: TRBJ1-2
size: NA
V: TRBV19
D: NA
DNA: TGTGCCAGTAAGGCAGGACAGCTATATGGCTACACCTTC
CDR3: CASKAGQLYGYTF

J: TRBJ2-3
size: NA
V: TRBV11-3
D: TRBD1
DNA: TGTGCCAGCAGCAGAAACAGGGGGCCCACAGATACGCAGTATTTT
CDR3: CASSRNRGPTDTQYF

J: TRBJ1-1
size: NA
V: TRBV11-2
D: TRBD1
DNA: TGTGCCAGCAGCCGCCGACAGGGAGCGAACACTGAAGCTTTCTTT
CDR3: CASSRRQGANTEAFF

J: TRBJ1-5
size: NA
V: TRBV28
D: NA
DNA: TGTGCCAGCGGGCGGACTCATCAGCCCCAGCATTTT
CDR3: CASGRTHQPQHF

J: TRBJ1-5
size: NA
V: TRBV30
D: NA
DNA: TGTGCCTGGGCCAGGGGCCGTCAGCCCCAGCATTTT
CDR3: CAWARGRQPQHF

J: TRBJ2-1
size: once
V: TRBV6-4
D: TRBD2
DNA: TGTGCCAGCAGTGACTCGGGAGGGTACAATGAGCAGTTCTTC
CDR3: CASSDSGGYNEQFF

J: TRBJ1-2
size: NA
V: TRBV10-3
D: NA
DNA: TGTGCCATCAGTGAGAGGGGCGGAAACTATGGCTACACCTTC
CDR3: CAISERGGNYGYTF

J: TRBJ2-3
size: NA
V: TRBV7-7
D: TRBD2
DNA: TGTGCTAGCAGCGCATCCGGGACTACGAATACGCAGTATTTT
CDR3: CASSASGTTNTQYF

J: TRBJ2-5
size: NA
V: TRBV20-1
D: TRBD1
DNA: TGCAGTGCCACTCCCGGGACAGGGGCGTACTTC
CDR3: CSATPGTGAYF

J: TRBJ1-1
size: NA
V: TRBV5-1
D: NA
DNA: TGCGCCAGCAGCCGGATGGGACAATTGAACACTGAAGCTTTCTTT
CDR3: CASSRMGQLNTEAFF

J: TRBJ1-5
size: few
V: TRBV7-9
D: NA
DNA: TGTGCCAGCAGCTTAGAGGGAGCTGGGAGGCAGCCCCAGCATTTT
CDR3: CASSLEGAGRQPQHF

J: TRBJ2-1
size: NA
V: TRBV13
D: TRBD2
DNA: TGTGCCAGCAGCTTACAAACTAGCGGGAGATTCAATGAGCAGTTCTTC
CDR3: CASSLQTSGRFNEQFF

J: TRBJ2-4
size: once
V: TRBV5-4
D: TRBD2
DNA: TGTGCCAGCAGCTTGGGACTAGCGGAAGCCAAAAACATTCAGTACTTC
CDR3: CASSLGLAEAKNIQYF

J: TRBJ1-2
size: few
V: TRBV13
D: TRBD1
DNA: TGTGCCAGCAGCTTAGACTTAGGACAGGGGGCGAATGGCTACACCTTC
CDR3: CASSLDLGQGANGYTF

J: TRBJ1-2
size: NA
V: TRBV14
D: TRBD1
DNA: TGTGCCAGCAGCCAGAGACAGGGCTGGGGAGGCTACACCTTC
CDR3: CASSQRQGWGGYTF

J: TRBJ2-7
size: NA
V: TRBV7-6
D: TRBD2
DNA: TGTGCCAGCAGCGGCTGGACTAGCCCCCTGGACGAGCAGTACTTC
CDR3: CASSGWTSPLDEQYF

J: TRBJ2-7
size: once
V: TRBV6-5
D: TRBD1
DNA: TGTGCCAGCAGTTACTTAGGGGGCACCTACGAGCAGTACTTC
CDR3: CASSYLGGTYEQYF

J: TRBJ2-1
size: NA
V: TRBV6-5
D: TRBD2
DNA: TGTGCCAGCAGGTGGACTAGCTACAATGAGCAGTTCTTC
CDR3: CASRWTSYNEQFF

J: TRBJ2-7
size: NA
V: TRBV11-2
D: TRBD1
DNA: TGTGCCAGCAGCTCCGGCCAGGGAAAGGGGGCTATTTACGAGCAGTACTTC
CDR3: CASSSGQGKGAIYEQYF

J: TRBJ1-1
size: NA
V: TRBV5-6
D: TRBD1
DNA: TGTGCCAGCAGCTCCTGGAAGGGGGCGAGGAACACTGAAGCTTTCTTT
CDR3: CASSSWKGARNTEAFF

J: TRBJ1-1
size: NA
V: TRBV4-2
D: NA
DNA: TGTGCCAGCAGCCAAGATTGGGCAGGTACGAGGAACACTGAAGCTTTCTTT
CDR3: CASSQDWAGTRNTEAFF

J: TRBJ2-7
size: NA
V: TRBV7-2
D: TRBD2
DNA: TGTGCCAGCAGCCCCCGACTAGCGGGAGGCGGCTACGAGCAGTACTTC
CDR3: CASSPRLAGGGYEQYF